These T cell receptor beta chains were read from a single sample in a study of T cells in Graves' hyperthyroidism and ophthalmopathy. Via MiXCR, TCRdb re-called the multiplex PCR reads, giving one row per CDR3 protein. The table lists hundreds of thousands of distinct CDR3 sequences, around 15% of them singletons. The sample comprised blood. These receptors were taken from a woman aged 18-29 years with Graves' hyperthyroidism. Each CDR3 is given with its conserved first and last residue. The size entry is marked missing in some rows and otherwise reads once, few, many or a size class.

clone_size v_call cdr3_aa
. TRBV19 CASSSRTSGNTDTQYF
few TRBV6-1 CASSYAGGHNEQFF
. TRBV20-1 CSAVQGGAGNSPLHF
. TRBV7-9 CASSPPSGLAKNIQYF
few TRBV28 CASSFREAVGEKTQYF
few TRBV7-2 CASSPLPRVGTGELFF
. TRBV27 CASSPSVGLYEQYF
many TRBV20-1 CSALSFTSGSAGELFF
. TRBV7-9 CASSFRDMSTDTQYF
many TRBV5-5 CASSLIAGGGNEQFF
many TRBV20-1 CSVMGTSGANEQFF
. TRBV11-2 CASSRVADFSGNTIYF
many TRBV5-1 CASSGDSYTEAFF
many TRBV30 CAWSVGGLNEQYF
many TRBV11-3 CASSLEVLSGSYEQYF
few TRBV7-9 CASSLGYSGMNEQFF
many TRBV28 CASSLVWEGSGVRPGFDQPQHF
many TRBV4-1 CASSLRSSNTEAFF
many TRBV29-1 CSAFLGTGGNEQYF
many TRBV5-1 CASSLEGRGQEKLFF
. TRBV7-8 CASSFLASGKSSYNEQFF
. TRBV4-2 CASSQDGTRWPGELFF
many TRBV11-2 CASGRLASTDTQYF
many TRBV2 CASRLPMGHYEQYF
. TRBV19 CASSIDPLSYNEQFF
. TRBV20-1 CSARDGGTSGISYNEQFF
many TRBV27 CASSLQGFGTDTQYF
many TRBV12-3/TRBV12-4 CASSWGSYEQYF
. TRBV5-5 CASSEGLAGVLNIQYF